A selection of T cell receptor beta chains follows, all from one sample in a study of shared clonotypes between healthy human individuals. Method: immunoSEQ multiplex PCR; TCRdb's copy keeps in-frame clones and lacks some. Of roughly 2,500,000 clones in the sample, under 95% were seen once. The sample comprised naive CD4+ T cells from PBMCs. The source of these receptors is a man younger than 30 in good health. Some clones in this sample may be carry-over from other donors' samples. The CDR3 runs from the conserved cysteine through the conserved F or W. Each record gives: D gene, V gene, J gene, clone size, CDR3 DNA, CDR3 protein. D genes are given only for firm matches. Size values are once, few and many counts, or a class for expanded clones, and some rows have none.

>TRBD2|TRBV4-1|TRBJ2-7|NA
TGCGCCAGCAGCCAGGGGACTAGCGGGAGGGCCCCCTACGAGCAGTACTTC
CASSQGTSGRAPYEQYF
>NA|TRBV30|TRBJ2-1|NA
TGTGCCTTGGGGAGGGGGATGGCCTACAATGAGCAGTTCTTC
CALGRGMAYNEQFF
>TRBD2|TRBV4-2|TRBJ2-1|NA
TGTGCCAGCAGCCAGGCTAGCGGGAGCGTCGGTAGGTATGAGCAGTTCTTC
CASSQASGSVGRYEQFF
>NA|TRBV11-2|TRBJ2-2|NA
TGTGCCAGCAGCCCCTCGTTTATAAGGAGGCCGGGCACCGGGGAGCTGTTTTTT
CASSPSFIRRPGTGELFF
>TRBD1|TRBV27|TRBJ1-2|once
TGTGCCAGCAGTTTAATGTCCGGGACAGGGATATATGGCTACACCTTC
CASSLMSGTGIYGYTF
>NA|TRBV7-9|TRBJ2-1|NA
TGTGCCAGCAGCTTTAGGGGGAATGAGCAGTTCTTC
CASSFRGNEQFF
>NA|TRBV7-9|TRBJ2-7|once
TGTGCCAGCAACGACCTGGCGGGGACCTACGAGCAGTACTTC
CASNDLAGTYEQYF
>NA|TRBV11-2|TRBJ2-1|few
TGTGCCAGCAGCTTAGCGAGCTCCTACAATGAGCAGTTCTTC
CASSLASSYNEQFF
>NA|TRBV9|TRBJ2-1|NA
TGTGCCAGCAGCGTAGAATCGGGACCCTACAATGAGCAGTTCTTC
CASSVESGPYNEQFF
>TRBD1|TRBV5-1|TRBJ2-1|NA
TGCGCCAGCGGCGAACCAGGGGGTGAGCAGTTCTTC
CASGEPGGEQFF
>TRBD2|TRBV27|TRBJ2-4|NA
TGTGCCAGCAGTCGTTTCGCGCTAGCGGGAGGAAATGACAAAAACATTCAGTACTTC
CASSRFALAGGNDKNIQYF
>NA|TRBV5-6|TRBJ2-1|NA
TGTGCCAGCAGCTTGCGAGGGACCCCCCATCGTGAGCAGTTCTTC
CASSLRGTPHREQFF
>TRBD1|TRBV4-2|TRBJ2-4|NA
TGTGCCAGCAGCCAAGAACAGGGGGCGGCCAAAAACATTCAGTACTTC
CASSQEQGAAKNIQYF
>NA|TRBV7-9|TRBJ1-5|NA
TGTGCCAGCAGCTTCGTACGGGACAACAGCGGCAATCAGCCCCAGCATTTT
CASSFVRDNSGNQPQHF
>NA|TRBV23-1|TRBJ1-5|NA
TGCGCCAGCAGTCTCGGCCCACAGGGAAATCAGCCCCAGCATTTT
CASSLGPQGNQPQHF
>NA|TRBV6-5|TRBJ1-2|NA
TGTGCCAGAGACAGGAGCACAAACTATGGCTACACCTTC
CARDRSTNYGYTF
>NA|TRBV6-1|TRBJ1-4|NA
TGTGCCAGCAGGGCAGGGCCTCAAAATGAAAAACTGTTTTTT
CASRAGPQNEKLFF
>NA|TRBV4-1|TRBJ2-7|NA
TGCGCCAGCAGCCACGGAACTAGCACCTCCTACGAGCAGTACTTC
CASSHGTSTSYEQYF
>TRBD1|TRBV28|TRBJ1-3|NA
TGTGCCAGCGGACCCTCAGGGGGCTCTGGAAACACCATATATTTT
CASGPSGGSGNTIYF
>NA|TRBV4-3|TRBJ1-2|NA
TGCGCCAGCAGCCCCCGGGGCGGGGTTAACTATGGCTACACCTTC
CASSPRGGVNYGYTF
>NA|TRBV28|TRBJ2-7|NA
TGTGCCAGCAGTTTTACGGTTCCCTACGAGCAGTACTTC
CASSFTVPYEQYF
>NA|TRBV5-1|TRBJ2-7|NA
TGCGCCAGCAGCTTGGTGCCGGGAGACCCCTACGAGCAGTACTTC
CASSLVPGDPYEQYF